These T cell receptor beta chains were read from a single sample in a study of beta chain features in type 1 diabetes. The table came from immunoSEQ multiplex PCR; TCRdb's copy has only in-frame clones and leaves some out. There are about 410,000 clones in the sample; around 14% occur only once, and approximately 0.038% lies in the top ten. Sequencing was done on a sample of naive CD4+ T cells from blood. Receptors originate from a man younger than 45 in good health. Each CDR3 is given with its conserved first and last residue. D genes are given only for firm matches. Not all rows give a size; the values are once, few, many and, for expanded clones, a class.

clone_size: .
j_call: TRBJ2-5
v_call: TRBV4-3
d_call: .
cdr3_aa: CASSQGGTGSPRETQYF
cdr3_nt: TGCGCCAGCAGCCAAGGAGGTACTGGATCGCCTCGGGAGACCCAGTACTTC

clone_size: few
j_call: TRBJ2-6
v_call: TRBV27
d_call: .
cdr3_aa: CASTPVGGSGANVLTF
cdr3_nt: TGTGCCAGCACCCCTGTTGGGGGCTCTGGGGCCAACGTCCTGACTTTC

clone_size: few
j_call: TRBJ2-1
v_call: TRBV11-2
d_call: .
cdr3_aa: CASSHPSFSYNEQFF
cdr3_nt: TGTGCCAGCAGCCACCCGTCCTTCTCCTACAATGAGCAGTTCTTC

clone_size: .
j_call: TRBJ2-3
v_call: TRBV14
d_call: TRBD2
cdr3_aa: CASSPWTSGVLSTDTQYF
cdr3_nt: TGTGCCAGCAGCCCTTGGACTAGCGGGGTCCTTAGCACAGATACGCAGTATTTT

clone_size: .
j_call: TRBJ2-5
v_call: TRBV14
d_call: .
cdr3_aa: CASSYGAAETQYF
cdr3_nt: TGTGCCAGCAGCTATGGGGCGGCGGAGACCCAGTACTTC

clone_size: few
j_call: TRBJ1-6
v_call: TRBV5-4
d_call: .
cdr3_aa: CASSLGSSYNSPLHF
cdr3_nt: TGTGCCAGCAGCTTAGGGAGCTCCTATAATTCACCCCTCCACTTT

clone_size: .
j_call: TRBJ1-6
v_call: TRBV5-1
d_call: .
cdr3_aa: CASSTDGLNSPLHF
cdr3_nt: TGCGCCAGCAGCACGGACGGCCTTAATTCACCCCTCCACTTT

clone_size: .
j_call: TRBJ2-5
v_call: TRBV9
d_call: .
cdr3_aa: CASSVYTDGGTQYF
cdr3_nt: TGTGCCAGCAGCGTATACACGGATGGGGGGACCCAGTACTTC

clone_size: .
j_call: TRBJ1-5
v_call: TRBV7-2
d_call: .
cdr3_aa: CASSPGSNQPQHF
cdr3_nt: TGTGCCAGCAGCCCAGGATCAAATCAGCCCCAGCATTTT

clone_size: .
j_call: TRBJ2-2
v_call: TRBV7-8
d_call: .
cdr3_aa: CASRRQVSELFF
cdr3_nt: TGTGCCAGCAGAAGACAGGTTTCGGAGCTGTTTTTT

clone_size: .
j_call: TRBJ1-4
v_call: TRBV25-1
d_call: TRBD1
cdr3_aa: CASSDPNRGWGEKLFF
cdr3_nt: TGTGCCAGCAGTGACCCTAACAGGGGATGGGGTGAAAAACTGTTTTTT

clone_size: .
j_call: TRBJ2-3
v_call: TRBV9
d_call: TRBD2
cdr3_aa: CASSSPEWPGGTDTQYF
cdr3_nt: TGTGCCAGCAGCTCCCCCGAATGGCCGGGAGGGACAGATACGCAGTATTTT

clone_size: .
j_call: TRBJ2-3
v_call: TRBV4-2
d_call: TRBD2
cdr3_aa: CASSQSGLAGVLGDTQYF
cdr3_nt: TGTGCCAGCAGCCAATCCGGACTAGCGGGAGTATTAGGGGATACGCAGTATTTT

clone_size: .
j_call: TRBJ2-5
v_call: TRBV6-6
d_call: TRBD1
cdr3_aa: CASLGTGRRQTQYF
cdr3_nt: TGTGCCAGCTTGGGGACAGGGAGGAGGCAGACCCAGTACTTC

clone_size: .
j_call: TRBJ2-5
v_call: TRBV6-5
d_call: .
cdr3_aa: CASSYLQTHQLYF
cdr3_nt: TGTGCCAGCAGTTACCTCCAGACCCACCAGCTGTACTTC

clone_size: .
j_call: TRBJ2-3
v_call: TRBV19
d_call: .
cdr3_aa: CASSISGRADTQYF
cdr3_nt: TGTGCCAGTAGTATATCTGGCAGGGCAGATACGCAGTATTTT

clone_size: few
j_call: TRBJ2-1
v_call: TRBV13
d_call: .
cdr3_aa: CASSLGTKYNEQFF
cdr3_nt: TGTGCCAGCAGCTTAGGGACTAAATACAATGAGCAGTTCTTC

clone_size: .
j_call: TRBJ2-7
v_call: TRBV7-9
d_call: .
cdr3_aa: CASSLSGAYEQYF
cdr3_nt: TGTGCCAGCAGCTTATCAGGGGCCTACGAGCAGTACTTC

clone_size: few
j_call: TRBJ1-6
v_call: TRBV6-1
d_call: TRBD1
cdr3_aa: CASSEAGQAFSPLHF
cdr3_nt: TGTGCCAGCAGTGAAGCTGGACAGGCATTCTCACCCCTCCACTTT

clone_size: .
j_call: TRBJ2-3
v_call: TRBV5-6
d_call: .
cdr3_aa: CASNSQGDTQYF
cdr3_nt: TGTGCCAGCAATTCCCAGGGAGATACGCAGTATTTT

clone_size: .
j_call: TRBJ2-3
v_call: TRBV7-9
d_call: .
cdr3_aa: CASSPGSSGTDTQYF
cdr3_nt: TGTGCCAGCAGCCCGGGGTCTAGCGGCACAGATACGCAGTATTTT

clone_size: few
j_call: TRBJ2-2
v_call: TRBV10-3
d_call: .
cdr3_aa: CAISESLGITGELFF
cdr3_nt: TGTGCCATCAGTGAGTCACTAGGGATCACCGGGGAGCTGTTTTTT

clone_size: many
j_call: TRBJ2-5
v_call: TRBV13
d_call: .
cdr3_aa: CASSQSWGPPETQYF
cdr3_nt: TGTGCCAGCAGCCAGTCCTGGGGTCCCCCAGAGACCCAGTACTTC

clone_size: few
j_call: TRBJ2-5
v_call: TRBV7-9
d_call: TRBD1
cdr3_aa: CASSSRDRAIQETQYF
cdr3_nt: TGTGCCAGCAGCTCCAGAGACAGGGCCATCCAAGAGACCCAGTACTTC

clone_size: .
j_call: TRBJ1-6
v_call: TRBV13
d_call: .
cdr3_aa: CASSSNTGYNSPLHF
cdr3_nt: TGTGCCAGCAGTTCTAATACAGGGTATAATTCACCCCTCCACTTT

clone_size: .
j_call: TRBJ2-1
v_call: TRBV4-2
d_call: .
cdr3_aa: CASSQDLRRERSYNEQFF
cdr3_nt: TGTGCCAGCAGCCAAGACCTCCGGAGGGAGAGGTCCTACAATGAGCAGTTCTTC

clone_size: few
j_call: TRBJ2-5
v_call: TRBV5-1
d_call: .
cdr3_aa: CASRQAEETQYF
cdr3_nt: TGCGCCAGCAGGCAAGCTGAAGAGACCCAGTACTTC

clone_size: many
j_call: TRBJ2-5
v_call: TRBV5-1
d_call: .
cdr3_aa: CASMMEETQYF
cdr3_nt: TGCGCCAGCATGATGGAGGAGACCCAGTACTTC